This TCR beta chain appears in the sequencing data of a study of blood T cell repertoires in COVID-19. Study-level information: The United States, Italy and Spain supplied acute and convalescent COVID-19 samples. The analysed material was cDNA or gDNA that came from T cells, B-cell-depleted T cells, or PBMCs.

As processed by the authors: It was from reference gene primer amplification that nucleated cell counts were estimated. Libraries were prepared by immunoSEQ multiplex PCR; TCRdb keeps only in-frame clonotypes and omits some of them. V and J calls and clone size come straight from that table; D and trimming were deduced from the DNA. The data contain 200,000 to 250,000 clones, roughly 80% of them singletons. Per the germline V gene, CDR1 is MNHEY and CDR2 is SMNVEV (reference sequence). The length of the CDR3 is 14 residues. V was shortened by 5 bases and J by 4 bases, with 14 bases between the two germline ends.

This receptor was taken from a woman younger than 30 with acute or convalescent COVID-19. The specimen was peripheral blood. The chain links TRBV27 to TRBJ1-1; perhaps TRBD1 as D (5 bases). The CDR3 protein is CASSLLTETTEAFF. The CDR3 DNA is TGTGCCAGCAGTCTATTGACAGAGACCACTGAAGCTTTCTTT.